This T cell receptor beta chain was sequenced in a study of blood T cell repertoires in COVID-19. Background on the study: Italy, Spain and the United States were the sources of the convalescent and acute COVID-19 samples.

The germline gives CDR1 LGHDT, CDR2 YNNKEL (reference sequence). The CDR3 spans 14 residues. V gave up 3 bases and J gave up 10 bases; unmatched junction bases: 4. Using immunoSEQ multiplex PCR, the repertoire was profiled, and TCRdb retains in-frame clones only, with some absent. Seen here are approximately 12,000 clones, 75% to 85% observed once, and the top ten hold around 3.7%. The specimen sequenced was peripheral blood. This clonotype was obtained from a woman aged 55-70 years with acute or convalescent COVID-19. The chain combines TRBV3-1 (or the pseudogene TRBV3-2) with TRBJ2-1; TRBD2 aligns across 12 bases. CDR3 nucleotides: TGTGCCAGCAGCCAGCTAGCGGGGGGGCAAGAGCAGTTCTTC. Translation: CASSQLAGGQEQFF.